Below, 7 T cell receptor beta chains from the same sample are listed, as sequenced in a study of T cells after yellow fever vaccination (dated by TCRdb to about 2019). The library was made by 5' RACE. This sample was sequenced with an Illumina HiSeq 2500. In-frame beta chains were kept once TCRdb had trimmed the public reads at Q25 with fastp and called clones with MiXCR. All rows with the same CDR3 protein become a single entry with the most common DNA and genes. Counted in this sample were about 25,000 distinct CDR3 sequences; 3.4% of them appeared once. The ten largest clones take up 0.8% to 1% of the sample. The meaning of the sample's treatment or condition label: live attenuated yellow fever vaccine strain. Sequencing used PBMCs, either bulk or a sorted T-cell subset (CD4+, CD8+, memory, or dextramer-sorted; not recorded which), obtained roughly 46 days after the first yellow fever vaccination. The receptors here all came from a man aged 18-30 years who received the YFV17D yellow fever vaccine.

This clonotype was seen only a few times. This sequence joins TRBV12-3 or TRBV12-4 and TRBJ1-1; unclear D gene. V shed 3 bases and J shed 1 base, with 9 bases lying between them. This CDR3 comprises 14 residues. CDR3 protein: CASSFGWANTEAFF. The DNA for the CDR3 is TGTGCCAGCAGTTTTGGGTGGGCGAACACTGAAGCTTTCTTT.

This clonotype was counted at least ten times. This chain joins TRBV10-2 and TRBJ2-7; a weak D match, TRBD1 (6 bases). V was trimmed by 6 bases and J by 2 bases, leaving 17 bases between them. The CDR3 contains 15 residues. Germline V gene lookup returns CDR1 WSHSY and CDR2 SAAADI. This chain's CDR3 is CASRDASQGPYEQYF. The CDR3 DNA sequence: TGCGCCAGCAGGGACGCCTCACAGGGTCCCTACGAGCAGTACTTC.

This clonotype was counted ten times or more. V is TRBV5-1 and J is TRBJ1-1, with D tentatively TRBD1 (6 bases). Looked up from germline, CDR1 is SGHRS and CDR2 is YFSETQ. V lost 4 bases and J 2 bases, leaving 15 bases between the germline ends. This CDR3 has 15 residues. This CDR3 is CASSAAGGLNTEAFF. CDR3 DNA: TGCGCCAGCAGCGCCGCGGGGGGCCTTAACACTGAAGCTTTCTTT.

This clonotype was counted ten times or more. The rearrangement uses TRBV18 and TRBJ1-2; 10 bases line up with TRBD1. V was pared by 4 bases and J by 4 bases, with 9 bases of the junction left unmatched. Germline V CDR1 and CDR2: KGHSH, LQKENI. There are 16 residues in the CDR3. The CDR3 sequence is CASSRRQGAGGYGYTF. The CDR3 DNA follows: TGTGCCAGCTCACGGAGACAGGGGGCTGGAGGCTATGGCTACACCTTC.

This clonotype was seen many times. This chain joins TRBV7-2 and TRBJ1-4; D is perhaps TRBD1 (6 bases). V gave up 5 bases and J gave up 10 bases, with 17 bases separating them. Germline CDR1 SGHTA, CDR2 FQGNSA. The CDR3 extends over 14 amino acids. CDR3 amino acids: CASSPRGGAGKLFF. In nucleotides, the CDR3 is TGTGCCAGCAGCCCTCGGGGGGGGGCCGGAAAACTGTTTTTT.

This clonotype was observed at least ten times. The chain is built from TRBV28 and TRBJ2-5; 7 nucleotides agree with TRBD2. J was trimmed by 0 bases and V by 3 bases; bases with no gene match: 1. Germline CDR1 is MDHEN and CDR2 is SYDVKM. This CDR3 is built from 14 residues. CDR3 sequence reads: CASSLGGNQETQYF. The CDR3 nucleotides read TGTGCCAGCAGTTTGGGGGGGAACCAAGAGACCCAGTACTTC. Supplemented by reference TRBV28 and TRBJ2-5, the full variable domain reads DVKVTQSSRYLVKRTGEKVFLECVQDMDHENMFWYRQDPGLGLRLIYFSYDVKMKEKGDIPEGYSVSREKKERFSLILESASTNQTSMYLCASSLGGNQETQYFGPGTRLLVL.

This clonotype was recorded at least ten times. The chain joins TRBV29-1 to TRBJ2-3; 10 positions match TRBD2. This CDR3 region has 14 residues. Looked up from germline, CDR1 is SQVTM and CDR2 is ANQGSEA. After removal of 8 bases from V and 8 bases from J, the junction contained 13 bases not matched to a gene. CDR3 residues: CSTGVAGGGGTQYF. The CDR3 bases are TGCAGCACTGGGGTAGCGGGGGGTGGTGGTACGCAGTATTTT.